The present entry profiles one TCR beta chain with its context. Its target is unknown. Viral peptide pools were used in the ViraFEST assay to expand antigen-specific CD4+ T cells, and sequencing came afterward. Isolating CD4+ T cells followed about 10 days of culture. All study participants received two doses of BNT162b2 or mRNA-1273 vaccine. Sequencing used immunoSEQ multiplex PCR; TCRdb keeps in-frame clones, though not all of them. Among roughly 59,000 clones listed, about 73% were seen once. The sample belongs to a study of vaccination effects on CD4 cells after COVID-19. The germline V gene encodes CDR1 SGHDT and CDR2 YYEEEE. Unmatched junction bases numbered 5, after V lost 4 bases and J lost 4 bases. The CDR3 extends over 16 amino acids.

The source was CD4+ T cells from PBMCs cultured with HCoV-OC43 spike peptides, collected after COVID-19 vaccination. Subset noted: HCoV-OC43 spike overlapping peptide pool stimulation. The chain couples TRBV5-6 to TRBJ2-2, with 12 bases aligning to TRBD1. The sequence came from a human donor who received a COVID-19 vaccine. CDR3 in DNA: TGTGCCAGCAGCACCAGGGACAGGGGGCGCACCGGGGAGCTGTTTTTT. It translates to CASSTRDRGRTGELFF.